A single sample gave rise to the 31 T cell receptor beta chains below, sequenced in a study of blood T cell repertoires in COVID-19. Using immunoSEQ multiplex PCR, the repertoire was profiled, and TCRdb retains in-frame clones only, with some absent. This sample has about 330,000 clones; about nine tenths occur once, and the top ten carry over 9.5%. The specimen was PBMCs or T cells enriched from blood (not recorded which). Receptors originate from a woman under 30 who had recovered from COVID-19.

This chain links TRBV5-1 with TRBJ1-1, with no clear D. The CDR3 has 14 residues. The V and J ends lost 6 bases and 1 base respectively, with 13 bases between them. Germline-derived CDR1 and CDR2 are SGHRS and YFSETQ. The CDR3 DNA reads as TGCGCCAGCACCCGGGAAGAGGGGAACACTGAAGCTTTCTTT. It is translated as CASTREEGNTEAFF.

This chain connects TRBV28 to TRBJ2-5; 9 nucleotides agree with TRBD2. Germline-derived CDR1 and CDR2 are MDHEN and SYDVKM. V dropped 5 bases and J dropped 7; count of bases not matched to a gene: 17. The CDR3 contains 17 residues. Here the CDR3 DNA reads TGTGCCAGCAGTCCACACCCTGGGCGGGAGGGGGTTGGGACCCAGTACTTC. This sequence encodes CASSPHPGREGVGTQYF.

The rearrangement uses TRBV7-3 and TRBJ2-3, with 8 nucleotides matching TRBD2. This CDR3 spans 16 amino acids. Germline V lookup: CDR1 SGHTA, CDR2 FQGTGA. The V segment lost 2 bases and the J segment 4 bases; nucleotides outside the gene matches: 8. DNA of the CDR3: TGTGCCAGCAGCTTACAGGTAGCGGGACCGTCAGATACGCAGTATTTT. It encodes CASSLQVAGPSDTQYF.

J is TRBJ1-2 and V is TRBV19; D not resolved. Trimming shortened V by 3 bases and J by 5 bases, and 19 bases separated the two germline ends. Germline V gene lookup returns CDR1 LNHDA and CDR2 SQIVND (reference sequence). This CDR3 is 16 amino acids long. CDR3 nucleotide sequence: TGTGCCAGTAGTATGAGTCCGTTTGGCAGCGGGTATGGCTACACCTTC. It translates to CASSMSPFGSGYGYTF.

The chain has TRBV7-9 and TRBJ2-1, with 8 bases aligning to TRBD2. The CDR3 sequence is 16 residues long. Trimming cost V 5 bases and J 10 bases; bases outside gene matches: 16. Germline V gives CDR1 SEHNR, CDR2 FQNEAQ (reference sequence). CDR3 amino acids: CASSPYILTSESEQFF. The CDR3 nucleotides are TGTGCCAGCAGCCCCTATATCTTGACTAGCGAGAGCGAGCAGTTCTTC.

The rearrangement links TRBV3-1 (or the pseudogene TRBV3-2) to TRBJ2-1; 14 nucleotides match TRBD2. The CDR3 is 17 residues long. Germline V gene sequence: CDR1 LGHDT, CDR2 YNNKEL (reference sequence). The V and J ends lost 1 base and 8 bases, in that order; junction bases with no gene match: 7. CDR3 sequence: CASSQGLAGGPGYEQFF. As DNA, the CDR3 is TGTGCCAGCAGCCAAGGACTAGCGGGGGGGCCCGGGTATGAGCAGTTCTTC.

Note on this clone: Different DNA sequences within this sample yield the same CDR3. In DNA form, the CDR3 reads TGTGCCTGGAGTAGCGGGAGCAATCAGCCCCAGCATTTT. Protein sequence: CAWSSGSNQPQHF. The rearrangement links TRBV30 to TRBJ1-5; no clear D gene. The germline gives CDR1 GTSNPN, CDR2 SVGIG (reference sequence). Trimming pared 2 bases from V and 1 base from J, leaving 6 bases between. The CDR3 contains 13 residues.

CDR3 sequence: CASRTGRNHEQYF. CDR3 nucleotides: TGCGCCAGCAGGACAGGGAGGAACCACGAGCAGTACTTC. J is TRBJ2-7 and V is TRBV5-1; possible D gene TRBD1, 7 bases. Germline V gene sequence: CDR1 SGHRS, CDR2 YFSETQ. The CDR3 has 13 residues. V was shortened by 5 bases and J by 5 bases, with 14 bases between the two germline ends.

This chain links TRBV7-9 with TRBJ2-1; TRBD2 matches 10 bases. CDR1 and CDR2 (germline): SEHNR, FQNEAQ (reference sequence). The trim removed 1 base at V and 6 bases at J, leaving 3 bases unmatched. This CDR3 is built from 15 residues. The DNA of the CDR3 is TGTGCCAGCAGCTTAGTACTAGCGGGGTCCAATGAGCAGTTCTTC. Residues: CASSLVLAGSNEQFF.

V and J are TRBV27 and TRBJ1-2; maybe TRBD1 (6 bases). This CDR3 is built from 15 residues. Per germline, CDR1 MNHEY and CDR2 SMNVEV (reference sequence). The V and J ends lost 6 bases and 2 bases respectively, with 16 bases between them. The CDR3 protein is CASSSRTEGNYGYTF. As DNA, the CDR3 is TGTGCCAGCAGCTCCCGGACAGAAGGAAACTATGGCTACACCTTC.

This clone was counted a few times. The V and J genes are TRBV28 and TRBJ1-4, with a possible D match to TRBD1 (6 bases). V was pared by 4 bases and J by 0 bases, with 9 bases between. This CDR3 is built from 15 residues. The germline gives CDR1 MDHEN, CDR2 SYDVKM. The CDR3 bases are TGTGCCAGCAGTTGGCGGACAGCAACTAATGAAAAACTGTTTTTT. Its protein is CASSWRTATNEKLFF.

This chain connects TRBV30 to TRBJ1-2, with a weak D call TRBD1 (6 bases). The CDR3 extends over 14 amino acids. Deletions cut 4 bases from V and 2 bases from J, with 14 bases between. Looked up from germline, CDR1 is GTSNPN and CDR2 is SVGIG (reference sequence). This CDR3 is CAWNGTPGNYGYTF. The CDR3 DNA follows: TGTGCCTGGAACGGGACACCGGGAAACTATGGCTACACCTTC.

DNA of the CDR3: TGTGCCAGCAGCCAAGGGGACAGGGGGAGAGGCGAGCAGTACTTC. Encoded protein: CASSQGDRGRGEQYF. The chain uses TRBV14 and TRBJ2-7, with TRBD1 matching over 11 bases. The CDR3 has 15 amino acids. Germline trimming cut 1 base from V and 6 bases from J; bases unmatched to any gene: 5. Germline assignment: CDR1 SGHDN and CDR2 FVKESK.

V gene TRBV12-3 or TRBV12-4 combines with J gene TRBJ2-1, with TRBD1 identical over 7 bases. With V trimmed by 6 bases and J by 10 bases, 6 bases remained unmatched. This CDR3 comprises 12 residues. The CDR3 DNA sequence: TGTGCCAGCAGCGGACAGGCAGGCGAGCAGTTCTTC. Its protein is CASSGQAGEQFF.

The rearrangement joins TRBV5-1 to TRBJ2-1; tentative D call: TRBD2 (6 bases). The CDR3 length is 15 residues. Germline V gene sequence: CDR1 SGHRS, CDR2 YFSETQ. Trimming shortened V by 0 bases and J by 4 bases, and 11 bases separated the two germline ends. The CDR3 DNA sequence: TGCGCCAGCAGCTTGGCAGCGGGCGTTTACAATGAGCAGTTCTTC. Its translation: CASSLAAGVYNEQFF.

This chain uses TRBV5-1 with TRBJ1-5, with D tentatively TRBD1 (5 bases). V dropped 5 bases and J dropped 2 bases, with 5 bases sitting between them. Germline lookup yields CDR1 SGHRS and CDR2 YFSETQ. The CDR3 consists of 12 residues. CDR3 residues: CASRQGNQPQHF. The CDR3 DNA is TGCGCCAGCAGACAGGGCAATCAGCCCCAGCATTTT.

The J gene is TRBJ1-5, the V gene TRBV6-6; D is perhaps TRBD1 (5 bases). Trimming left V 8 bases short and J 7 bases short, with 12 bases between. Looked up from germline, CDR1 is MNHNY and CDR2 is SVGAGI (reference sequence). The CDR3 covers 12 residues. CDR3 residues: CASGGSGQPQHF. As DNA, the CDR3 is TGTGCCAGCGGGGGAAGCGGGCAGCCCCAGCATTTT.

This chain links TRBV12-3 or TRBV12-4 with TRBJ1-1; TRBD1 aligns across 8 bases. V shed 3 bases and J 5 bases; nucleotides not matched to a gene: 2. There are 13 residues in the CDR3. This chain's CDR3 is CASSFDRGTEAFF. DNA of the CDR3: TGTGCCAGCAGTTTCGACAGGGGAACTGAAGCTTTCTTT.

The chain joins TRBV24-1 to TRBJ2-2, with a weak D call TRBD1 (6 bases). Germline V gives CDR1 KGHDR, CDR2 SFDVKD. Trimming took off 3 bases at V and 3 bases at J, with 13 bases between the two ends. The CDR3 runs to 16 residues. CDR3 DNA sequence: TGTGCCACCAGTGATCAGGGGCTAGGACACACCGGGGAGCTGTTTTTT. Its translation: CATSDQGLGHTGELFF.

This chain joins TRBV6-5 and TRBJ2-1; D is perhaps TRBD1 (5 bases). Germline V lookup: CDR1 MNHEY, CDR2 SVGAGI. V was trimmed by 6 bases and J by 3 bases, leaving 15 bases between them. The CDR3 is made up of 15 amino acids. CDR3 sequence: CASSPIPTGYNEQFF. In DNA form, the CDR3 reads TGTGCCAGCAGCCCGATCCCCACAGGCTACAATGAGCAGTTCTTC.

The chain couples TRBV2 to TRBJ2-2; D is perhaps TRBD2 (6 bases). The germline V gene encodes CDR1 SNHLY and CDR2 FYNNEI. Deletions cut 11 bases from V and 5 bases from J, with 9 bases between. This CDR3 contains 11 residues. Written as DNA, the CDR3 is TGTGCCGGGGGACTTACCGGGGAGCTGTTTTTT. Amino acids: CAGGLTGELFF.

This clone was observed once. The chain couples TRBV5-1 to TRBJ2-2; D not resolved. The CDR3 totals 16 residues. The V and J ends lost 3 bases and 1 base respectively, with 13 bases between them. The germline gives CDR1 SGHRS, CDR2 YFSETQ. In DNA form, the CDR3 reads TGCGCCAGCAGCTACGATCTTCAACAGAACACCGGGGAGCTGTTTTTT. Encoded protein: CASSYDLQQNTGELFF.

J is TRBJ2-1 and V is TRBV9, with a tentative D call TRBD2 (5 bases). The germline V gene encodes CDR1 SGDLS and CDR2 YYNGEE. The ends were cut back, 3 bases at V and 0 bases at J, with 22 bases in the middle. The CDR3 has 19 amino acids. The CDR3 DNA reads TGTGCCAGCAGCGAGGACTCGCGGGTCGCCCGGAGCTCCTACAATGAGCAGTTCTTC. Translation gives CASSEDSRVARSSYNEQFF.

This clone was found once. The rearrangement uses TRBV7-6 and TRBJ2-1; TRBD2 aligns across 10 bases. Germline CDR1 SGHVS, CDR2 FNYEAQ. Unmatched junction bases numbered 18, after V lost 4 bases and J lost 6 bases. The CDR3 consists of 19 residues. The CDR3 reads CASSSPGQDPGLAINEQFF. DNA of the CDR3: TGTGCCAGCAGCTCCCCAGGGCAGGACCCGGGACTAGCGATCAATGAGCAGTTCTTC.

The V call is TRBV5-8, the J call TRBJ2-1; TRBD1 agrees at 7 bases. The CDR3 runs 16 residues. Germline lookup yields CDR1 SGHTS and CDR2 YDEGEE. V was pared by 0 bases and J by 4 bases, with 7 bases of the junction left unmatched. Written as DNA, the CDR3 is TGTGCCAGCAGCTTGGGGACAGGCCAAGGATACAATGAGCAGTTCTTC. Encoded protein: CASSLGTGQGYNEQFF.

The chain combines TRBV27 with TRBJ2-2, with 13 bases fitting TRBD2. J gave up 1 base and V 8 bases, and 13 bases lay outside the gene matches. The CDR3 has 19 residues. Germline loops: CDR1 MNHEY, CDR2 SMNVEV (reference sequence). CDR3 region: CASAFKPGLAGLNTGELFF. The DNA of the CDR3 is TGTGCCAGCGCGTTTAAGCCGGGACTAGCGGGGCTGAACACCGGGGAGCTGTTTTTT.

This clone was observed a few times. This sequence joins TRBV7-9 and TRBJ1-1, with D unclear. This CDR3 region has 13 residues. Germline V gene data show CDR1 as SEHNR and CDR2 as FQNEAQ (reference sequence). The ends were cut back, 6 bases at V and 5 bases at J, with 13 bases in the middle. In DNA, the CDR3 is TGTGCCAGCAGAAAGGTCTCGGGGACTGAAGCTTTCTTT. This sequence encodes CASRKVSGTEAFF.

The chain carries TRBV6-5 and TRBJ1-5, with no clear D. Trimming took 6 bases from V and 6 from J, leaving 12 bases between them. Germline lookup yields CDR1 MNHEY and CDR2 SVGAGI. This CDR3 has 13 residues. The CDR3 nucleotides read TGTGCCAGCAGGATTGCCGTCGGTCAGCCCCAGCATTTT. It is translated as CASRIAVGQPQHF.

The chain employs TRBV27 and TRBJ1-2; 10 bases line up with TRBD1. The V gene's germline CDR1 is MNHEY and CDR2 SMNVEV (reference sequence). The CDR3 totals 17 residues. J lost 4 bases, V lost 5 bases, and 13 bases had no gene match. The CDR3 region is CASSPRGGTGDSYGYTF. The CDR3 nucleotides read TGTGCCAGCAGTCCCCGAGGCGGGACAGGGGACTCCTATGGCTACACCTTC.

This chain uses TRBV4-1 with TRBJ1-2; D not certain. The CDR3 is 13 amino acids. Germline CDR1 and CDR2: MGHRA and YSYEKL. V lost 4 bases and J 8 bases, leaving 14 bases between the germline ends. CDR3 in amino acids: CASSPGGGAGYTF. CDR3 nucleotides: TGCGCCAGCAGCCCCGGTGGAGGTGCCGGCTACACCTTC.

This chain connects TRBV6-5 to TRBJ2-7; tentatively, D is TRBD1 (5 bases). CDR3 length equals 13 residues. Germline-derived CDR1 and CDR2 are MNHEY and SVGAGI. With 0 bases removed from V and 6 bases from J, the gap between germline ends came to 9 bases. The CDR3 loop reads CASSYSSRGEQYF. CDR3 nucleotide sequence: TGTGCCAGCAGTTACTCTTCTAGGGGCGAGCAGTACTTC.